One sample yielded the 27 T cell receptor beta chains listed below, sequenced in a study of graft-versus-host responses after intestinal transplantation. These receptors have no identified antigens. Profiling relied on immunoSEQ multiplex PCR, and the TCRdb table lists in-frame clones only, not all of them. The sample holds fewer than 65,000 clones, roughly 90% seen once. Here the sequenced sample was unstimulated CD4+ T cells sorted from spleen or lymph node cells, taken before transplant. The receptors shown here come from a human donor who was the organ donor for an intestinal transplant.

The rearrangement links TRBV6-5 to TRBJ1-4; D might be TRBD1 (6 bases). The germline V gene encodes CDR1 MNHEY and CDR2 SVGAGI. The CDR3 is made up of 13 amino acids. Trimming removed 8 bases at V and 4 bases at J, with 11 bases between. The CDR3 nucleotides are TGTGCCAGCCGGGGGGCCTTTAATGAAAAACTGTTTTTT. Translation: CASRGAFNEKLFF.

V usage is TRBV5-6 and J usage is TRBJ2-3, with D perhaps TRBD1 (6 bases). The CDR3 sequence is 16 residues long. Trimming removed 3 bases at V and 0 bases at J, with 14 bases between. CDR1 and CDR2 from the germline V gene are SGHDT and YYEEEE. The DNA of the CDR3 is TGTGCCAGCAGCTCGAAGTACAGGGTTAGCACAGATACGCAGTATTTT. Its translation is CASSSKYRVSTDTQYF.

The chain uses TRBV5-1 and TRBJ2-3; perhaps TRBD1 as D (5 bases). There are 14 residues in the CDR3. The germline CDR1 and CDR2 sequences are SGHRS and YFSETQ. Trimming took off 6 bases at V and 6 bases at J, with 17 bases between the two ends. In nucleotides, the CDR3 is TGCGCCAGCAAGGCGTGGGGCTCGGAGGATACGCAGTATTTT. Translation gives CASKAWGSEDTQYF.

The chain is built from TRBV5-1 and TRBJ2-7; TRBD2 matches at 9 bases. This CDR3 comprises 14 residues. Germline-derived CDR1 and CDR2 are SGHRS and YFSETQ. V shed 2 bases, J shed 3 bases, and the junction held 3 bases outside the gene matches. The CDR3 reads CASSLPSGNYEQYF. The CDR3 DNA follows: TGCGCCAGCAGCTTACCTAGCGGGAACTACGAGCAGTACTTC.

The V call is TRBV6-5, the J call TRBJ2-2; the D is unclear. The CDR3 sequence is 13 residues long. Between the trimmed V and J ends, which lost 2 bases and 5 bases, there was a span of 6 bases. CDR1 and CDR2 from the germline V gene are MNHEY and SVGAGI. The CDR3 is CASSYLETGELFF. The CDR3 region has the DNA TGTGCCAGCAGTTACCTAGAGACCGGGGAGCTGTTTTTT.

The chain joins TRBV19 to TRBJ1-5; TRBD1 aligns across 11 bases. CDR1 is LNHDA and CDR2 is SQIVND in the germline V gene (reference sequence). The CDR3 length is 20 residues. Losses at the gene ends were 5 bases for V and 0 bases for J; bases not matched to a gene: 15. The CDR3 bases are TGTGCCAGTAGTTCTTACCCCGGGACAGGGGGGGATTATAGCAATCAGCCCCAGCATTTT. It codes for CASSSYPGTGGDYSNQPQHF.

V usage is TRBV28 and J usage is TRBJ2-1; 15 bases match TRBD2. The CDR3 has 14 amino acids. Germline CDR1 MDHEN, CDR2 SYDVKM. The V gene end was trimmed by 6 bases and the J gene end by 8 bases; junction bases not matched to a gene: 2. The CDR3 sequence: CASRGTSGRHEQFF. The CDR3 DNA is TGTGCCAGCAGAGGGACTAGCGGGAGGCATGAGCAGTTCTTC.

The rearrangement uses TRBV21-1 and TRBJ2-7; the D call of TRBD2 is as the table states it, not checked on the DNA. TRBV21-1 is recorded as a pseudogene. This CDR3 region has 16 residues. CDR3 in DNA: TGTGCCAGCAGCAAACCGGCTAGCAGACGAACCTACGAGCAGTACTTC. It translates to CASSKPASRRTYEQYF.

The J gene is TRBJ2-3, the V gene TRBV6-1, with 9 bases matching TRBD2. This CDR3 has 15 amino acids. Germline V CDR1 and CDR2: MNHNS, SASEGT. The ends lost 8 bases at V and 6 bases at J; junction bases unmatched: 12. The CDR3: CASRGAGGPLDTQYF. The CDR3 nucleotides read TGTGCCAGCCGGGGGGCGGGAGGGCCCCTGGATACGCAGTATTTT.

Here the CDR3 DNA reads TGCGCCAGCAGCAATAGCTTAGCGGGAGGGCGACGCAATGAGCAGTTCTTC. Translated, it gives CASSNSLAGGRRNEQFF. V and J are TRBV5-1 and TRBJ2-1; 11 nucleotides match TRBD2. Germline CDR1 SGHRS, CDR2 YFSETQ. Trimming cost V 4 bases and J 6 bases; bases outside gene matches: 12. The CDR3 extends over 17 amino acids.

The genes are TRBV18 and TRBJ2-7; D is perhaps TRBD2 (5 bases). Germline loops: CDR1 KGHSH, CDR2 LQKENI. Trimming shortened V by 0 bases and J by 3 bases, and 12 bases separated the two germline ends. This CDR3 contains 15 residues. This CDR3 reads CASSPPGLASYEQYF. In nucleotides, the CDR3 is TGTGCCAGCTCACCACCTGGCTTAGCGAGCTACGAGCAGTACTTC.

V usage is TRBV6-5 and J usage is TRBJ2-7; 12 nucleotides line up with TRBD1. CDR3 length: 15 residues. V gave up 5 bases and J gave up 3 bases; unmatched junction bases: 5. Per germline, CDR1 MNHEY and CDR2 SVGAGI. Here the CDR3 reads CASSAGTGGIYEQYF. The CDR3 bases are TGTGCCAGCAGTGCCGGGACAGGGGGCATCTACGAGCAGTACTTC.

The chain recombines TRBV4-1 with TRBJ2-7; weak D call: TRBD1 (5 bases). V lost 0 bases to trimming and J lost 10 bases, with 13 bases between them. The CDR3 covers 13 residues. Germline-derived CDR1 and CDR2 are MGHRA and YSYEKL. CDR3 in amino acids: CASSQDHGDRQYF. The CDR3 DNA reads as TGCGCCAGCAGCCAAGATCACGGAGACAGACAGTACTTC.

The chain uses TRBV11-2 and TRBJ2-1; maybe TRBD2 (6 bases). The CDR3 runs 13 residues. Per germline, CDR1 SGHAT and CDR2 FQNNGV. With 0 bases removed from V and 11 bases from J, the gap between germline ends came to 11 bases. The CDR3 spells CASSLDLAGKQFF. The CDR3 DNA reads TGTGCCAGCAGCTTAGATCTGGCGGGGAAGCAGTTCTTC.

The rearrangement links TRBV2 to TRBJ2-3; the match to TRBD2 covers 7 bases. The CDR3 extends over 16 amino acids. From germline, CDR1 is SNHLY and CDR2 FYNNEI. V lost 2 bases to trimming and J lost 2 bases; unmatched junction nucleotides: 7. CDR3 sequence: CASSEFASGYTDTQYF. The DNA of the CDR3 is TGTGCCAGCAGTGAATTTGCTAGCGGTTACACAGATACGCAGTATTTT.

The chain joins TRBV7-2 to TRBJ2-7; the D gene is possibly TRBD1 (5 bases). Trimming took 9 bases from V and 1 from J, leaving 16 bases between them. The CDR3 sequence is 14 residues long. Germline CDR1 and CDR2: SGHTA and FQGNSA. The DNA of the CDR3 is TGTGCCAGTCAGACAGTCTCCAATTCCTACGAGCAGTACTTC. Its protein product is CASQTVSNSYEQYF.

The genes are TRBV6-1 and TRBJ1-1; TRBD1 might be the D (5 bases). CDR1 and CDR2 (germline): MNHNS, SASEGT. Trimming stripped 7 bases from V and 5 bases from J, with 17 bases between. CDR3 length: 14 amino acids. In nucleotides, the CDR3 is TGTGCCAGCAAGACGGATGCGGAGGGGACTGAAGCTTTCTTT. Amino acids: CASKTDAEGTEAFF.

This clone was counted a single time. The chain joins TRBV7-8 to TRBJ2-1, with a tentative D call TRBD1 (6 bases). This CDR3 has 15 residues. Trimming removed 5 bases at V and 5 bases at J, with 16 bases between. Germline V gene sequence: CDR1 SGHVS, CDR2 FQNEAQ. In nucleotides, the CDR3 is TGTGCCAGCAGCCACGGACAGAGAAGCGACAATGAGCAGTTCTTC. Its translation: CASSHGQRSDNEQFF.

V and J are TRBV7-2 and TRBJ1-5; no firm D call. Germline V lookup: CDR1 SGHTA, CDR2 FQGNSA. This CDR3 has 14 amino acids. V was clipped by 4 bases and J by 0 bases, with 7 bases between them. The CDR3 here is CASSSFYSNQPQHF. DNA for the CDR3: TGTGCCAGCAGCTCCTTTTATAGCAATCAGCCCCAGCATTTT.

The gene calls are TRBV30 and TRBJ2-7; D unclear. The V gene lost 2 bases and the J gene lost 3 bases, with 5 bases spanning the gap. Per the germline V gene, CDR1 is GTSNPN and CDR2 is SVGIG (reference sequence). The CDR3 is 11 residues long. CDR3 bases: TGTGCCTGGAGTCACTACTACGAGCAGTACTTC. Its translation: CAWSHYYEQYF.

The chain couples TRBV19 to TRBJ1-3; possible D gene TRBD1, 5 bases. Deletions cut 6 bases from V and 0 bases from J, with 12 bases between. The V gene's germline CDR1 is LNHDA and CDR2 SQIVND (reference sequence). The CDR3 runs to 15 residues. The DNA of the CDR3 is TGTGCCAGTAGCTCACAGGTTTTCTCTGGAAACACCATATATTTT. Translated, it gives CASSSQVFSGNTIYF.

The genes are TRBV11-2 and TRBJ2-6; D is ambiguous. The germline CDR1 and CDR2 sequences are SGHAT and FQNNGV. There are 16 residues in the CDR3. The V end was cut by 4 bases, the J end by 2 bases, with 12 bases between. CDR3 region: CASSYVVTAGANVLTF. CDR3 nucleotide sequence: TGTGCCAGCAGCTACGTGGTAACGGCTGGGGCCAACGTCCTGACTTTC.

This chain joins TRBV5-4 and TRBJ2-7, with 7 bases fitting TRBD2. The CDR3 totals 13 residues. Trimming at V came to 2 bases and at J to 1 base, leaving 0 bases not matched to a gene. Germline assignment: CDR1 SGHNT and CDR2 YYREEE (reference sequence). CDR3 amino acids: CASSLAGSYEQYF. CDR3 coding DNA: TGTGCCAGCAGCTTAGCGGGGTCCTACGAGCAGTACTTC.

This chain joins TRBV30 and TRBJ2-2, with 10 bases fitting TRBD2. Germline CDR1 reads GTSNPN; CDR2 reads SVGIG (reference sequence). The V and J ends lost 5 bases and 8 bases, in that order; junction bases with no gene match: 8. This CDR3 comprises 14 residues. CDR3 nucleotides: TGTGCCTGGGAACCTAGCGGGGGCCAGGGGGAGCTGTTTTTT. It yields the protein CAWEPSGGQGELFF.

The chain recombines TRBV5-6 with TRBJ1-1, with D hard to call. The CDR3 loop spans 15 amino acids. Germline CDR1 reads SGHDT; CDR2 reads YYEEEE. V was pared by 4 bases and J by 1 base, with 14 bases between. The CDR3 DNA follows: TGTGCCAGCAGCCTCGACACAAAAGGGAACACTGAAGCTTTCTTT. As protein: CASSLDTKGNTEAFF.

This chain links TRBV5-1 with TRBJ1-4; D call uncertain. The CDR3 is 15 amino acids. The V and J ends lost 0 bases and 2 bases respectively, with 8 bases between them. CDR1 SGHRS and CDR2 YFSETQ come from the germline V gene. The CDR3 loop reads CASSLGGGTNEKLFF. Here the CDR3 DNA reads TGCGCCAGCAGCTTGGGGGGAGGCACTAATGAAAAACTGTTTTTT.

The chain couples TRBV6-5 to TRBJ2-5, with 9 positions matching TRBD2. V was clipped by 2 bases and J by 3 bases; unmatched bases: 4. CDR3 length: 15 residues. Germline-derived CDR1 and CDR2 are MNHEY and SVGAGI. CDR3 protein: CASSYAAGGEETQYF. CDR3 nucleotide sequence: TGTGCCAGCAGTTACGCAGCGGGAGGTGAAGAGACCCAGTACTTC.